The next 5 T cell receptor beta chains were all read from a single sample in a study of tissue T cells after allogeneic stem cell transplantation. Measured with immunoSEQ multiplex PCR; TCRdb has only the in-frame clones, and not every one. The sample has about 48,000 clones; roughly 75% are singletons. Material for sequencing was sorted cells pooled from one or two spleens. These receptors all stem from a pool of C57BL/6 mice in good health.

As regards this clone: The gene symbols are mouse symbols. The missing CDR3 end, 1 residue past where the read stops, is filled in from the germline J gene. This chain connects TRBV16 to TRBJ2-5, with D maybe TRBD1 (5 bases). This CDR3 spans 13 amino acids. CDR1 and CDR2 (germline): SGHSA, FRNQAP. The V end was cut by 2 bases, the J end by 7 bases, with 10 bases between. The sequenced CDR3 bases are TGTGCAAGCAGCTTACAGGGTGGAAACACCCAGTAC. Translation: CASSLQGGNTQY. The complete CDR3 protein is CASSLQGGNTQYF.

With respect to this clone: Germline and genes: mouse. The sequence runs out 1 residue before the end of the CDR3; the remainder is reconstructed from the germline J gene. The chain combines TRBV1 with TRBJ2-5; 13 bases align to TRBD2. J was trimmed by 6 bases and V by 3 bases; bases with no gene match: 6. Germline V gene sequence: CDR1 NSQYPW, CDR2 LRSPGD (reference sequence). This CDR3 has 16 residues. This CDR3 is CTCSAGLGGRGDTQYF. CDR3 DNA (partial): TGCACCTGCAGTGCCGGACTGGGGGGGCGTGGGGACACCCAGTAC.

For this clone: These gene names are mouse names. Partial CDR3 DNA: TGTGCCAGCTCTCGAAACACCGGGCAGCTCTAC. Translation gives CASSRNTGQLY. The CDR3 in full is CASSRNTGQLYF. The chain recombines TRBV12-2 with TRBJ2-2; D unresolved. The CDR3 end lies 1 residue beyond the end of the read and is filled in from the germline J gene. Germline CDR1 and CDR2: SGHLS and HYDKME. The CDR3 totals 12 residues. The germline V and J ends were trimmed by 2 bases and 1 base, with 1 base remaining between them.

Notes on this clone: Gene and germline names: mouse. The read stops 1 residue short of the end of the CDR3; the missing end is completed from the germline J gene. The rearrangement uses TRBV13-2 and TRBJ1-5; D call uncertain. The germline gives CDR1 NNHNN, CDR2 SYGAGS (reference sequence). There are 15 residues in the CDR3. Deletions cut 3 bases from V and 0 bases from J, with 10 bases between. CDR3 bases read: TGTGCCAGCGGTGTCCGGGTCAATAACAACCAGGCTCCGCTT. The encoded protein is CASGVRVNNNQAPL. The CDR3 in its entirety is CASGVRVNNNQAPLF.

A remark on this clone: Here the gene names and germline are mouse. The read ends 1 residue before the CDR3 terminus; that terminus is restored from the germline J gene. The chain has TRBV14 and TRBJ2-7; the match to TRBD2 covers 9 bases. The CDR3 has 13 amino acids. V trimming: 2 bases; J trimming: 5 bases; junction bases outside the gene matches: 2. Germline V gene lookup returns CDR1 SGHDT and CDR2 FRDEAV. Incomplete CDR3 DNA: TGTGCCAGCAGTTTGACTGGGGGAGATGAACAGTAC. Translation: CASSLTGGDEQY. The CDR3, in full, reads CASSLTGGDEQYF.